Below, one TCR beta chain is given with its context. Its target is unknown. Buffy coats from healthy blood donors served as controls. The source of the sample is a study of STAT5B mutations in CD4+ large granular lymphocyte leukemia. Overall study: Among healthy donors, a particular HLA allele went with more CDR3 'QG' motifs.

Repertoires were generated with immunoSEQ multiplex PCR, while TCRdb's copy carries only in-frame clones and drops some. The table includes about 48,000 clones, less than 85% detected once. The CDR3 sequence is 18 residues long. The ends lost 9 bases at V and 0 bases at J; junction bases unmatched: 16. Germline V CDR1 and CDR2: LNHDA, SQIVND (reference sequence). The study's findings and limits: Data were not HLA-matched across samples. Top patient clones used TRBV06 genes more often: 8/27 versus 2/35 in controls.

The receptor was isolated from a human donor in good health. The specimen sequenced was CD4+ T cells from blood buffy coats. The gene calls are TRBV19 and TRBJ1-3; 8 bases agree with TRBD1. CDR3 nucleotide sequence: TGTGCCAGCCGACAGGGGAGTGGGGTGCCCCGCTCTGGAAACACCATATATTTT. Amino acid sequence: CASRQGSGVPRSGNTIYF.